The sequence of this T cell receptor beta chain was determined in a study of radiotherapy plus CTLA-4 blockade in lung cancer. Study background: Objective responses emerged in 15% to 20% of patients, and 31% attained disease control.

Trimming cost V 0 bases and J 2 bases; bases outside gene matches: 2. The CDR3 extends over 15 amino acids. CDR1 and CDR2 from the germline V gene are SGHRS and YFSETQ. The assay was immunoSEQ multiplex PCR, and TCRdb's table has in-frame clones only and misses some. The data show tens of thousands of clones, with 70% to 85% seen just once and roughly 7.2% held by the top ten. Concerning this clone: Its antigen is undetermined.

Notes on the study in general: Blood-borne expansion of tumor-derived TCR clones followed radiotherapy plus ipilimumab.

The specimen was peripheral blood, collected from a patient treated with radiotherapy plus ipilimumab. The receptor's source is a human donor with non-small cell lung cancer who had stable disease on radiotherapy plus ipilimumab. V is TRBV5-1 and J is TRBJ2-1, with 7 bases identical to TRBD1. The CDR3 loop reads CASSLEDRAYNEQFF. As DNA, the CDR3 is TGCGCCAGCAGCTTGGAAGACAGGGCCTACAATGAGCAGTTCTTC.